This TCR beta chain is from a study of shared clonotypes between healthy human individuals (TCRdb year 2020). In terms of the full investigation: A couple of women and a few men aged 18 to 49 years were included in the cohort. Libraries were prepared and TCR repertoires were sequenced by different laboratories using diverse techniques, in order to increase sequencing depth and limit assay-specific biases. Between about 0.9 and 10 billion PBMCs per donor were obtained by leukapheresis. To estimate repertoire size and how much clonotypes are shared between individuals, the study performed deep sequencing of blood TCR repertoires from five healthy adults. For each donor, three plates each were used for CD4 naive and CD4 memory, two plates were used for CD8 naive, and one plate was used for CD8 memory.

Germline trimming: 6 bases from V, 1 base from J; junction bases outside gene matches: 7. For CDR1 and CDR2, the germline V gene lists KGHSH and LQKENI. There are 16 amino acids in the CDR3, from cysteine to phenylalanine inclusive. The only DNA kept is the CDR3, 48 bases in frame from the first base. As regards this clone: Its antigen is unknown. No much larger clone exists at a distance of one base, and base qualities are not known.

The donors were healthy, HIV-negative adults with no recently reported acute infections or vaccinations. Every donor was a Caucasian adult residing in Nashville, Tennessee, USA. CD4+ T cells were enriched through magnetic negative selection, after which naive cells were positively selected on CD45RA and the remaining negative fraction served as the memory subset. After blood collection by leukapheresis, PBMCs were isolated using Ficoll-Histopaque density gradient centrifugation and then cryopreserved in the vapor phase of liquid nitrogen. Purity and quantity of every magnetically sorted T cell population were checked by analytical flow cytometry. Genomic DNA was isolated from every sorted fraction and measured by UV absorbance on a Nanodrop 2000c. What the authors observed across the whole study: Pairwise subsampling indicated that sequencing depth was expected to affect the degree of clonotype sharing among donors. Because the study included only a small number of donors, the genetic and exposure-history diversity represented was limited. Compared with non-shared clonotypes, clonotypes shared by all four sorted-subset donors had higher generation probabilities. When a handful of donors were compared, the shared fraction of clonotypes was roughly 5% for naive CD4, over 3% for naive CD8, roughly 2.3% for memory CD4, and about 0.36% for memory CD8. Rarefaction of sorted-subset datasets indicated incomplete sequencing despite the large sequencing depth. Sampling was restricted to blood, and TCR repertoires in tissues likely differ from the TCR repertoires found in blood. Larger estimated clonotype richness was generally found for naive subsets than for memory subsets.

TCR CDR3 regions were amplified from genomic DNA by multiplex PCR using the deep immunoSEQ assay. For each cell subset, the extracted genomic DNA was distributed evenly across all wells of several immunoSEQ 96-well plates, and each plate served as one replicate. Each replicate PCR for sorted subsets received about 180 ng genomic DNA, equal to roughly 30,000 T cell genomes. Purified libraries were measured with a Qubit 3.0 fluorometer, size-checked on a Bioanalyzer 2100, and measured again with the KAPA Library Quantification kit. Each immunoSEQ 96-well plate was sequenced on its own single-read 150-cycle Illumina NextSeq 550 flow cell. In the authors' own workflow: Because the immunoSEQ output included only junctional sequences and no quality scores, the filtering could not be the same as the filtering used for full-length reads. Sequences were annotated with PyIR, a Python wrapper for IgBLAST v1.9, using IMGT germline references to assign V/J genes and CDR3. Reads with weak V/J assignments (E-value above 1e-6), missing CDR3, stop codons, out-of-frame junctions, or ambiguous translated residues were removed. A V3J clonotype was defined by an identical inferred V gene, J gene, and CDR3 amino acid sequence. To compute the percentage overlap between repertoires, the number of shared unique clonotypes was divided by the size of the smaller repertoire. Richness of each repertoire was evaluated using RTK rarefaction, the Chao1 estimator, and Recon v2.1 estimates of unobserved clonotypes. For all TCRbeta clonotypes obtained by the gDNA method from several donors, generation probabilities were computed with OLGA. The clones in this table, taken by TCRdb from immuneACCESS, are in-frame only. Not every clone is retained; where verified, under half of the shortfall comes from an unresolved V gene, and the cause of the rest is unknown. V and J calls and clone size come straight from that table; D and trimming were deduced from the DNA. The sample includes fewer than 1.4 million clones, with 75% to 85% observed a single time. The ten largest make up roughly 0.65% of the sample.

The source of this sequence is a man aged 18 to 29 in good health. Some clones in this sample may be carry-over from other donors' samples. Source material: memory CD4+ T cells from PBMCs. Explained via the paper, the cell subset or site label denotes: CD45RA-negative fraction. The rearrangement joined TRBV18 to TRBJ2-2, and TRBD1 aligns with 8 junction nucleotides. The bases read TGTGCCAGCTCTCCTACCGGGACAGGGAACACCGGGGAGCTGTTTTTT. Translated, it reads CASSPTGTGNTGELFF.